One sample yielded the 3 T cell receptor beta chains listed below, sequenced in a study of cytomegalovirus exposure and HLA in healthy donors. The PCR ran on 60 Vbeta and 13 Jbeta primers. Sequencing was performed with immunoSEQ multiplex PCR; in TCRdb, only in-frame clones are kept and a portion is missing. The sample yields approximately 140,000 clones, around 79% seen once. Sequences were obtained from PBMCs. The origin of the receptors is a human donor in good health.

The chain links TRBV5-1 to TRBJ2-1; 7 bases match TRBD1. The CDR3 totals 18 residues. V shed 4 bases, J shed 0 bases, and the junction held 13 bases outside the gene matches. Germline V gene sequence: CDR1 SGHRS, CDR2 YFSETQ. The CDR3 nucleotides read TGCGCCAGCAGCCCCCACAGACAGGGTTCTAGCTCCTACAATGAGCAGTTCTTC. Its protein product is CASSPHRQGSSSYNEQFF. Filled out from reference TRBV5-1 and TRBJ2-1, the complete variable domain reads KAGVTQTPRYLIKTRGQQVTLSCSPISGHRSVSWYQQTPGQGLQFLFEYFSETQRNKGNFPGRFSGRQFSNSRSEMNVSTLELGDSALYLCASSPHRQGSSSYNEQFFGPGTRLTVL.

CDR3 in DNA: TGTGCTAGTGGATATACAGGGGAAGAGACCCAGTACTTC. The encoded protein is CASGYTGEETQYF. V gene TRBV12-5 combines with J gene TRBJ2-5; 7 nucleotides match TRBD1. Losses at the gene ends were 6 bases for V and 3 bases for J; bases not matched to a gene: 4. Germline CDR1 reads LGHNT; CDR2 reads FRNRAP. The CDR3 is 13 amino acids.

The count of this clone is one. The J gene is TRBJ2-3, the V gene TRBV19, with TRBD1 matching 8 bases. There are 14 residues in the CDR3. CDR1 and CDR2 from the germline V gene are LNHDA and SQIVND (reference sequence). Trimming cost V 2 bases and J 5 bases; bases outside gene matches: 3. The CDR3, as DNA: TGTGCCAGTAGTATAACAGGGGGGCGAGATACGCAGTATTTT. It specifies CASSITGGRDTQYF.